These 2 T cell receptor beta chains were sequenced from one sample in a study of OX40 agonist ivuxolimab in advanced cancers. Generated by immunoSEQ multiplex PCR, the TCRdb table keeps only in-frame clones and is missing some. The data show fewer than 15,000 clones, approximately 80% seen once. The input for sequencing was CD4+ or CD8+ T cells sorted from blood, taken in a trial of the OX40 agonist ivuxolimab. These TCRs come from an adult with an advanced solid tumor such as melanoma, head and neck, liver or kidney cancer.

For the CDR3, the DNA is TGTGCCAGCAGTGTCCGAACGATAAGCGGGAAGAACAATGAGCAGTTCTTC. Encoded protein: CASSVRTISGKNNEQFF. This chain uses TRBV25-1 with TRBJ2-1; 7 nucleotides line up with TRBD2. CDR3 length: 17 residues. V was clipped by 4 bases and J by 5 bases; unmatched bases: 14. The germline V gene encodes CDR1 MGHDK and CDR2 SYGVNS.

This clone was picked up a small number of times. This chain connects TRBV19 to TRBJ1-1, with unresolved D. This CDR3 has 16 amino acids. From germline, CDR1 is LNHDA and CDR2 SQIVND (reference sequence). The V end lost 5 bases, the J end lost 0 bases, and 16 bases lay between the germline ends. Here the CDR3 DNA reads TGTGCCAGTAGTCCCCTTTCCGACGGAATGAACACTGAAGCTTTCTTT. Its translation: CASSPLSDGMNTEAFF.